This T cell receptor beta chain was identified in a study of blood T cell repertoires in COVID-19. Only in-frame clones appear in the TCRdb table, and some are missing; sequencing was by immunoSEQ multiplex PCR. The sample lists 150,000 to 250,000 clones, about 80% seen once, with 6.5% to 8.5% in the top ten. Germline V lookup: CDR1 KGHSH, CDR2 LQKENI. The germline V and J ends were trimmed by 5 bases and 4 bases, with 12 bases remaining between them. This CDR3 comprises 14 residues. This receptor was obtained from a human donor with acute or convalescent COVID-19. The donor label of this sample is uncertain. Sequencing used peripheral blood. The V gene is TRBV18, the J gene TRBJ2-1; tentative D call: TRBD2 (5 bases). The DNA of the CDR3 is TGTGCCAGCTCATCCGGAGGAGGTTACAATGAGCAGTTCTTC. Its protein product is CASSSGGGYNEQFF.